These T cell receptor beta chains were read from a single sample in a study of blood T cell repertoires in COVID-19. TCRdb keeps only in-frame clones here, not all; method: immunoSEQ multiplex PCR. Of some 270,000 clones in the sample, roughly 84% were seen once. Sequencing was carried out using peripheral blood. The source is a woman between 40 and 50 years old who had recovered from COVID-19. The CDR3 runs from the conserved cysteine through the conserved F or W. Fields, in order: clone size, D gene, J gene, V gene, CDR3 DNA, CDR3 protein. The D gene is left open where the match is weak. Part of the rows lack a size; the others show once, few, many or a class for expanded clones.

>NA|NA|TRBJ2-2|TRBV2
TGTGCCAGCAGCCGGGACTCCGGGAACACCGGGGAGCTGTTTTTT
CASSRDSGNTGELFF
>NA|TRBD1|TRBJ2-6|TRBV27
TGTGCCAGCAGCAGGGGGCCGACAAGGACCTCTGGGGCCAACGTCCTGACTTTC
CASSRGPTRTSGANVLTF
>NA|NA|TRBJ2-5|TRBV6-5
TGTGCCAGCATTTCCCCGGGCCCGGGGGAGACCCAGTACTTC
CASISPGPGETQYF
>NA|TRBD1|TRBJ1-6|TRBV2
TGTGCCAGCAACCTACAGGGGGCATCCTATAATTCACCCCTCCACTTT
CASNLQGASYNSPLHF
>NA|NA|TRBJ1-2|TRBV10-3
TGTGCCATCAGTGAGTCGGCTCGGGATGGCTACACCTTC
CAISESARDGYTF
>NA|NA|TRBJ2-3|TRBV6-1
TGTGCCAGCAGTGAATGGGAAACAGGAGATACGCAGTATTTT
CASSEWETGDTQYF
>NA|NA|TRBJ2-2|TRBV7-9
TGTGCCAGCAGCAGGGGACACAGGACGAACACCGGGGAGCTGTTTTTT
CASSRGHRTNTGELFF
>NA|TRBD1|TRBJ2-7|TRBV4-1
TGCGCCAGCAGCCAAGAAAGGGGGACAGTCCACCACTTC
CASSQERGTVHHF
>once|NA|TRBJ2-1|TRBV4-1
TGCGCCAGCAGCCAAGCCGTGCCCCAGGGATACAATGAGCAGTTCTTC
CASSQAVPQGYNEQFF
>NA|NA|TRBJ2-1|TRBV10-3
TGTGCCATCAGTGAGTCGATCGGGACTGAGCCTCCCTACAATGAGCAGTTCTTC
CAISESIGTEPPYNEQFF
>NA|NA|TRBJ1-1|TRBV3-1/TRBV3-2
TGTGCCAGCAGCCAAGATTTCAGGACAAAACGAGTGGCCCCTGAAGCTTTCTTT
CASSQDFRTKRVAPEAFF
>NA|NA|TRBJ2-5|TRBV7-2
TGTGCCAGCAGCTTTACCGAGTCGGGGACCCAGTACTTC
CASSFTESGTQYF
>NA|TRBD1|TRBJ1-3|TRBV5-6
TGTGCCAGCAGCTTGGACAGGGGAAAAAGGACTGTAAACACCATATATTTT
CASSLDRGKRTVNTIYF
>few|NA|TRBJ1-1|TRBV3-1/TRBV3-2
TGTGCCAGCAGCCCCACGGGGGTGACTGAAGCTTTCTTT
CASSPTGVTEAFF
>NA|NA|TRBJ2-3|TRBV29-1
TGCAGTTTCTCGCCAGGGAGGACAGATACGCAGTATTTT
CSFSPGRTDTQYF
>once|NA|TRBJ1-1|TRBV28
TGTGCCAGCAGTTTTGCAAGGGCCGGGAGCACTGAAGCTTTCTTT
CASSFARAGSTEAFF
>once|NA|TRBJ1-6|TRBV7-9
TGTGCCAGCAGCGTAAACAGAAATTCACCCCTCCACTTT
CASSVNRNSPLHF
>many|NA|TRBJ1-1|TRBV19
TGTGCCACCACCCGAAGGGAGGTACTCACTGAAGCTTTCTTT
CATTRREVLTEAFF
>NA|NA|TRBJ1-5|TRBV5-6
TGTGCCAGCAGCAAAACGGACTTCTATAGCAATCAGCCCCAGCATTTT
CASSKTDFYSNQPQHF